Described below is a single T cell receptor beta chain sequence and its context. What it binds is unknown. This entry comes from a study of OX40 agonist ivuxolimab in advanced cancers. Study details: Ivuxolimab, an antibody acting as an agonist of OX40 (CD134), was used to treat patients. General study results and limits: On average, a greater number of expanded clones characterised CD8+ T cells relative to CD4+. Among some nonresponders, normalized T-cell clonal expansion was also low.

Measured with immunoSEQ multiplex PCR; TCRdb has only the in-frame clones, and not every one. The sample records 69,000 or so clones, approximately 78% being singletons. Autoimmune disease history or systemic immunosuppression led to patients being barred. J lost 6 bases, V lost 2 bases, and 6 bases had no gene match. The CDR3 loop spans 14 amino acids. Germline CDR1 SNHLY, CDR2 FYNNEI. The clonotype originates from an adult with an advanced solid tumor such as melanoma, head and neck, liver or kidney cancer. The rearrangement uses TRBV2 and TRBJ2-7; 8 bases align to TRBD2. The source was CD4+ or CD8+ T cells sorted from blood, collected in a trial of the OX40 agonist ivuxolimab. The CDR3 is CASSERGTSSEQYF. CDR3 bases: TGTGCCAGCAGTGAACGGGGGACTAGTTCCGAGCAGTACTTC.